This section outlines one T cell receptor beta chain sequence together with its context. Its antigen remains unidentified. One end of the junction varies from germline; a read error may be responsible. Other DNA sequences in this specimen translate into the identical CDR3. This specimen comes from a study of cytomegalovirus exposure and HLA in healthy donors. At the level of the study: Unique TCRs numbering around 85 million, obtained from HLA-typed donors, made up an early data release. Study-wide points: Earlier analysis found most TCR beta V segments productive about 87% or about 30% of the time.

CDR3 length equals 14 residues. Germline V lookup: CDR1 SNHLY, CDR2 FYNNEI. PCR used 60 Vbeta primers and 13 Jbeta primers. Here immunoSEQ multiplex PCR was the method, and the copy in TCRdb shows in-frame clones only, minus some. The data hold just over 150,000 clones, with under 85% observed a single time. The chain employs TRBV2 and TRBJ1-6; D is possibly TRBD1 (6 bases). The source of this sequence is a woman in her twenties or thirties in good health and CMV-seronegative. The sample taken for sequencing was PBMCs. For the CDR3, the DNA is TGTGCCACCGCAGGGGACGGGCATAATTCTCCCCTCCACTTT. It is translated as CATAGDGHNSPLHF.